This is a list of T cell receptor beta chains from one sample in a study of cytomegalovirus exposure and HLA in healthy donors. This table comes from immunoSEQ multiplex PCR, and its TCRdb copy is limited to in-frame clones, with some not included. Of under 150,000 clones in the sample, about 81% are singletons; the top ten hold about 7.5%. Sequencing input: PBMCs. The origin of the receptors is a woman in her 50s in good health and CMV-seropositive. Each CDR3 is given with its conserved first and last residue. Each record gives: J gene, clone size, V gene, D gene, CDR3 protein, CDR3 DNA. D genes are given only for firm matches. Clone size is shown for a subset of rows, as once, few, many or a class of expanded clone.

J gene: TRBJ2-5
clone size: NA
V gene: TRBV18
D gene: TRBD2
CDR3 protein: CASSPNSGRLKETQYF
CDR3 DNA: TGTGCCAGCTCTCCGAATAGCGGGAGGCTTAAAGAGACCCAGTACTTC

J gene: TRBJ2-7
clone size: NA
V gene: TRBV15
D gene: TRBD2
CDR3 protein: CATRRDYAAEQCF
CDR3 DNA: TGTGCCACCAGGAGGGACTACGCGGCCGAGCAGTGCTTC

J gene: TRBJ1-1
clone size: NA
V gene: TRBV2
D gene: NA
CDR3 protein: CASSVDTEAFF
CDR3 DNA: TGTGCCAGCAGTGTAGACACTGAAGCTTTCTTT

J gene: TRBJ1-5
clone size: NA
V gene: TRBV27
D gene: TRBD1
CDR3 protein: CASSLDRGKNQPQHF
CDR3 DNA: TGTGCCAGCAGTTTAGACAGGGGGAAGAATCAGCCCCAGCATTTT

J gene: TRBJ2-7
clone size: NA
V gene: TRBV15
D gene: TRBD2
CDR3 protein: CATRGGTRSYEQYF
CDR3 DNA: TGTGCCACCAGGGGAGGGACTCGATCCTACGAGCAGTACTTC

J gene: TRBJ2-7
clone size: NA
V gene: TRBV4-1
D gene: TRBD2
CDR3 protein: CASSREGRDYEQYF
CDR3 DNA: TGCGCCAGCAGCCGCGAAGGGAGGGACTACGAGCAGTACTTC

J gene: TRBJ1-1
clone size: NA
V gene: TRBV7-2
D gene: NA
CDR3 protein: CASSLAVGGTEAFF
CDR3 DNA: TGTGCCAGCAGCTTAGCTGTCGGGGGCACTGAAGCTTTCTTT

J gene: TRBJ2-7
clone size: NA
V gene: TRBV11-2
D gene: NA
CDR3 protein: CASKTGSGSYEQYF
CDR3 DNA: TGTGCCAGCAAAACAGGTTCGGGCTCCTACGAGCAGTACTTC

J gene: TRBJ2-5
clone size: once
V gene: TRBV29-1
D gene: TRBD1
CDR3 protein: CSVSGQAQETQYF
CDR3 DNA: TGCAGCGTATCGGGACAGGCTCAAGAGACCCAGTACTTC

J gene: TRBJ2-3
clone size: NA
V gene: TRBV4-3
D gene: TRBD2
CDR3 protein: CASSQEVGGAGTDTQYF
CDR3 DNA: TGCGCCAGCAGCCAAGAGGTAGGAGGAGCGGGGACAGATACGCAGTATTTT

J gene: TRBJ2-3
clone size: NA
V gene: TRBV28
D gene: TRBD2
CDR3 protein: CASSSLAGGLDTQYF
CDR3 DNA: TGTGCCAGCAGTTCCCTAGCGGGGGGATTAGATACGCAGTATTTT

J gene: TRBJ2-1
clone size: NA
V gene: TRBV5-4
D gene: TRBD2
CDR3 protein: CASSSGLGTYNEQFF
CDR3 DNA: TGTGCCAGCAGCTCAGGACTAGGTACCTACAATGAGCAGTTCTTC

J gene: TRBJ2-7
clone size: NA
V gene: TRBV28
D gene: TRBD2
CDR3 protein: CASTLREGYYEQYF
CDR3 DNA: TGTGCCAGCACTTTGCGGGAGGGCTACTACGAGCAGTACTTC

J gene: TRBJ1-4
clone size: NA
V gene: TRBV19
D gene: NA
CDR3 protein: CASSIQSYSPQKLFF
CDR3 DNA: TGTGCCAGTAGTATTCAATCTTACAGCCCCCAGAAACTGTTTTTT

J gene: TRBJ1-1
clone size: NA
V gene: TRBV30
D gene: NA
CDR3 protein: CAWMIRLNTEAFF
CDR3 DNA: TGTGCCTGGATGATCAGGTTGAACACTGAAGCTTTCTTT

J gene: TRBJ2-7
clone size: NA
V gene: TRBV18
D gene: TRBD1
CDR3 protein: CASSNRSGQGSQYF
CDR3 DNA: TGTGCCAGCTCCAACCGGTCGGGACAGGGTTCGCAGTACTTC

J gene: TRBJ2-7
clone size: NA
V gene: TRBV11-2
D gene: NA
CDR3 protein: CASSPLTNSYEQYF
CDR3 DNA: TGTGCCAGCAGCCCCCTGACTAATTCCTACGAGCAGTACTTC

J gene: TRBJ2-7
clone size: NA
V gene: TRBV5-1
D gene: TRBD2
CDR3 protein: CASSSPGLGTYEQYF
CDR3 DNA: TGCGCCAGCAGCTCTCCGGGACTAGGGACCTACGAGCAGTACTTC

J gene: TRBJ2-3
clone size: NA
V gene: TRBV5-1
D gene: TRBD1
CDR3 protein: CASSLYRGGSSTDTQYF
CDR3 DNA: TGCGCCAGCAGCTTGTACAGGGGCGGCTCTAGCACAGATACGCAGTATTTT

J gene: TRBJ1-1
clone size: once
V gene: TRBV28
D gene: NA
CDR3 protein: CASSLVRGAGNTEAFF
CDR3 DNA: TGTGCCAGCAGTTTAGTACGGGGGGCGGGGAACACTGAAGCTTTCTTT